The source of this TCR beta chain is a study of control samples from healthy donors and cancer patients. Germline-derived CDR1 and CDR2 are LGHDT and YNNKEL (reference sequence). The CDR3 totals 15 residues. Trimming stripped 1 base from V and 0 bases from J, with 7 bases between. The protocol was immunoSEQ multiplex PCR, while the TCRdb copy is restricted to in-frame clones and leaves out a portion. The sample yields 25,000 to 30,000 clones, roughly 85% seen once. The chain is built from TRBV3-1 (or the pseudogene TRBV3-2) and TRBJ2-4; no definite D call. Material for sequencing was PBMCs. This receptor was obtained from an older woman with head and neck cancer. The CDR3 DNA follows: TGTGCCAGCAGCCAAGTTGGCCTAGCCAAAAACATTCAGTACTTC. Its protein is CASSQVGLAKNIQYF.